The sample holds one count of the clone carrying this T cell receptor beta chain. Its antigen is unidentified. The record originates from a study of OX40 agonist ivuxolimab in advanced cancers. Study context: Each patient was given ivuxolimab into a vein every 2 weeks, at 0.01 to 10 mg/kg.

Sampled blood was obtained at baseline, cycle 4 day 1, and cycle 7 day 1. Trimming cost V 0 bases and J 5 bases, with 6 bases left between them. In germline, CDR1 is SGDLS, CDR2 YYNGEE. CDR3 length: 12 residues. Clones were sequenced by immunoSEQ multiplex PCR, and TCRdb holds only the in-frame ones, with some missing. The sample includes about 100,000 clones, about 91% of them seen just once. Points from the study as a whole: At 0.1-3.0 mg/kg, partial responders had clonal expansion among the lowest observed.

The source was CD4+ or CD8+ T cells sorted from blood, collected in a trial of the OX40 agonist ivuxolimab. The receptor comes from an adult with an advanced solid tumor such as melanoma, head and neck, liver or kidney cancer. The genes are TRBV9 and TRBJ2-7; unclear D gene. The DNA for the CDR3 is TGTGCCAGCAGCGTAGGAGAGCACGAGCAGTACTTC. Its translation: CASSVGEHEQYF.